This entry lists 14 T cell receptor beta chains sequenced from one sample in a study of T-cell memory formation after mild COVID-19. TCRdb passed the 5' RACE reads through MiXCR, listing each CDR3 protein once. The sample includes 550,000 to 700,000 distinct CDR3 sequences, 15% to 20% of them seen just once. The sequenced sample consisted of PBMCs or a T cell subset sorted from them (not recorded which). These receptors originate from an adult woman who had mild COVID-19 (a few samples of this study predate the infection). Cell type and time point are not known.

CDR3 coding DNA: TGTGCCAGCAGTGCCAGGAGCGGAGGAGGGAACACTGAAGCTTTCTTT. This encodes CASSARSGGGNTEAFF. The chain combines TRBV4-2 with TRBJ1-1, with D hard to call. In germline, CDR1 is LGHNA, CDR2 YNFKEQ. The CDR3 is 16 residues long. V was clipped by 6 bases and J by 1 base, with 18 bases between them.

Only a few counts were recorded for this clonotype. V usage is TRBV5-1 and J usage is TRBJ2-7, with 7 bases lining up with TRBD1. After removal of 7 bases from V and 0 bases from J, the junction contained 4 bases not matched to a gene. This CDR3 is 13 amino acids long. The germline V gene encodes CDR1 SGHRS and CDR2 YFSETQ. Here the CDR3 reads CASRWTGSYEQYF. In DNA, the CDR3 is TGCGCCAGCCGGTGGACAGGCTCCTACGAGCAGTACTTC.

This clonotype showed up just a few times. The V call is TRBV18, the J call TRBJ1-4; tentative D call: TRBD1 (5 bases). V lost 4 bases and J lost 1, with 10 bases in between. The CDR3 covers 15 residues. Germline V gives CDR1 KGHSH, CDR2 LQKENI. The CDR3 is CASSLGVRTNEKLFF. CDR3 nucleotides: TGTGCCAGCTCACTGGGGGTCAGAACTAATGAAAAACTGTTTTTT.

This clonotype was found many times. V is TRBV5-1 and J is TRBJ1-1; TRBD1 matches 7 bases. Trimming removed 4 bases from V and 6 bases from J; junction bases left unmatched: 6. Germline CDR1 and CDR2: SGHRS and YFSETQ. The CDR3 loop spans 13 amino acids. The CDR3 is CASSQGEYAEAFF. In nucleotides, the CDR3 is TGCGCCAGCAGCCAGGGGGAATACGCTGAAGCTTTCTTT.

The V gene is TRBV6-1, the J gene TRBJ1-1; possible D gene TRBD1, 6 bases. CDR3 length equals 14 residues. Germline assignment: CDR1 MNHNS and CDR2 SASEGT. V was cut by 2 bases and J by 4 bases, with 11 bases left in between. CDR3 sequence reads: CASSELGGGTEAFF. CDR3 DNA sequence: TGTGCCAGCAGTGAATTGGGGGGCGGCACTGAAGCTTTCTTT.

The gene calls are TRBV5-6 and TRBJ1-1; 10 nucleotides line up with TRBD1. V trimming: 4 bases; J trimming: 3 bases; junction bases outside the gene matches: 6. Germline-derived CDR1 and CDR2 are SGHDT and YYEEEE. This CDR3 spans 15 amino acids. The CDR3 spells CASSPGQGRDTEAFF. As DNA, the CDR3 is TGTGCCAGCAGCCCGGGACAGGGGCGGGACACTGAAGCTTTCTTT.

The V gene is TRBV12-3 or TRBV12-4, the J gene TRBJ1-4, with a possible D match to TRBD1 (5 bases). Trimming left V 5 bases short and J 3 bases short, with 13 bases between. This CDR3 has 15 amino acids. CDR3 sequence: CASSRPAGANEKLFF. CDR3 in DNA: TGTGCCAGCAGTCGACCGGCGGGGGCTAATGAAAAACTGTTTTTT.

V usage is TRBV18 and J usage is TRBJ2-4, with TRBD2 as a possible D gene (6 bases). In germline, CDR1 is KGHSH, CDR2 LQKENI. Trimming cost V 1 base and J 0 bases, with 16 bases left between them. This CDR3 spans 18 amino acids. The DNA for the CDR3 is TGTGCCAGCTCACCACTTAGTGGAGCGGGTCTAGCCAAAAACATTCAGTACTTC. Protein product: CASSPLSGAGLAKNIQYF.

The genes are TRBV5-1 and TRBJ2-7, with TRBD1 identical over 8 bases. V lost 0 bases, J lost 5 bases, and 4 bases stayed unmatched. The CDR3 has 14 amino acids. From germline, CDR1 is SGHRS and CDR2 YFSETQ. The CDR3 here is CASSLDRGVNEQYF. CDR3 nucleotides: TGCGCCAGCAGCTTGGACAGGGGGGTGAACGAGCAGTACTTC. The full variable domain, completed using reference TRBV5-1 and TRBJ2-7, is KAGVTQTPRYLIKTRGQQVTLSCSPISGHRSVSWYQQTPGQGLQFLFEYFSETQRNKGNFPGRFSGRQFSNSRSEMNVSTLELGDSALYLCASSLDRGVNEQYFGPGTRLTVT.

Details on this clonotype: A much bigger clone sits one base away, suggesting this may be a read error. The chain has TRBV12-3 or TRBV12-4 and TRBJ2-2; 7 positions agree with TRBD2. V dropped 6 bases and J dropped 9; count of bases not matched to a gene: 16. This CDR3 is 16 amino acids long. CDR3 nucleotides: TGTGCCAGCAGCCGGACCCGCGGGACTAACTCCAGGGAGCTGTTTTTT. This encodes CASSRTRGTNSRELFF.

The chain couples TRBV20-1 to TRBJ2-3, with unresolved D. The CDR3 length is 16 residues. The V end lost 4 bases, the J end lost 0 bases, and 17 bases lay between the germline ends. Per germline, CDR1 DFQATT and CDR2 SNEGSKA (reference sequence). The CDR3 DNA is TGCAGTGCTACTCCCCTGTCGAAGGGTAGCACAGATACGCAGTATTTT. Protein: CSATPLSKGSTDTQYF.

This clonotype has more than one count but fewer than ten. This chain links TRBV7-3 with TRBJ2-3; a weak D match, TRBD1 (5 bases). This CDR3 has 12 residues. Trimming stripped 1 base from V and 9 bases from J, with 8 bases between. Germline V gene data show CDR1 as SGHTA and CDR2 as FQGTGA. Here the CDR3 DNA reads TGTGCCAGCAGCTTAAAGGGGTCCACGCAGTATTTT. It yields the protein CASSLKGSTQYF.

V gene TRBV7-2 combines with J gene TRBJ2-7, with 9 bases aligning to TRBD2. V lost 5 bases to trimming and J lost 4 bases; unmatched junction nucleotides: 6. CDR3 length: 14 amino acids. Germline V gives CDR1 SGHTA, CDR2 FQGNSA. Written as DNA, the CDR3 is TGTGCCAGCAGCCTCAGCGGGGGGTTTTACGAGCAGTACTTC. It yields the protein CASSLSGGFYEQYF.

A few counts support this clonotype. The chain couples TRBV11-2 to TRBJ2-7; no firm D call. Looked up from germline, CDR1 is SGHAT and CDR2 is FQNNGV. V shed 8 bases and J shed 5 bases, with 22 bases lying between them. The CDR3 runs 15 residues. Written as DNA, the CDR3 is TGTGCCAGCCGCTCTATAGGCAGGAATTCCCACGAGCAGTACTTC. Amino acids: CASRSIGRNSHEQYF.